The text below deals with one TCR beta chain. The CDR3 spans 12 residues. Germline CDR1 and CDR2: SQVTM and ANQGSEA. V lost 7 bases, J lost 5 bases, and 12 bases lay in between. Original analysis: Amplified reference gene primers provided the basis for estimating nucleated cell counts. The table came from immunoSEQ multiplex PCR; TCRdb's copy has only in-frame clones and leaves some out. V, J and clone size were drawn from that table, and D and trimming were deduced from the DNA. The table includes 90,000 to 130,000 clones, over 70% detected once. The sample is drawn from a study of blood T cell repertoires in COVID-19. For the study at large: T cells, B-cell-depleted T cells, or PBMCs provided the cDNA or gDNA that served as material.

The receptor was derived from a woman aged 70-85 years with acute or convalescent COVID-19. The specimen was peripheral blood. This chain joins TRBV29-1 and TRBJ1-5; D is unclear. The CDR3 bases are TGCAGCGCCCGACACGGCGATCAGCCCCAGCATTTT. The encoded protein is CSARHGDQPQHF.